One and the same sample provided the 6 T cell receptor beta chains below, sequenced in a study of T cells in Graves' hyperthyroidism and ophthalmopathy. Amplification targeted TCR beta CDR3 regions from RNA transcripts. The study used the HTBI primer set for a first-round RT-PCR of the TCR CDR3. TCRdb ran MiXCR on the multiplex PCR reads and lists one entry per CDR3 protein. The profile shows around 420,000 distinct CDR3 sequences, around a sixth of them singletons. Input material: blood. The receptors were sampled from a woman aged 18-29 years with Graves' hyperthyroidism.

This clonotype occurred a few times. The chain recombines TRBV9 with TRBJ2-7, with D possibly matching TRBD2 (6 bases). The V end lost 3 bases, the J end lost 0 bases, and 10 bases lay between the germline ends. Germline values: CDR1 SGDLS, CDR2 YYNGEE. The CDR3 loop spans 14 amino acids. CDR3 nucleotide sequence: TGTGCCAGCAGCGCCTACGGGGGCTCCTACGAGCAGTACTTC. It is translated as CASSAYGGSYEQYF.

The V gene is TRBV28, the J gene TRBJ2-7; D is possibly TRBD1 (5 bases). The germline V gene has CDR1 MDHEN and CDR2 SYDVKM. The CDR3 length is 15 residues. The ends were cut back, 2 bases at V and 7 bases at J, with 18 bases in the middle. The CDR3 loop reads CASSLPDMGMGEQYF. For the CDR3, the DNA is TGTGCCAGCAGTTTACCGGACATGGGGATGGGGGAGCAGTACTTC.

This clonotype has more than one count but fewer than ten. The J gene is TRBJ2-5, the V gene TRBV7-3; D gene ambiguous. The CDR3 loop spans 20 amino acids. Germline V lookup: CDR1 SGHTA, CDR2 FQGTGA. V was clipped by 1 base and J by 2 bases, with 26 bases between them. The CDR3 DNA follows: TGTGCCAGCAGCTTAAAGGTATGGCCAGGCCCAGTGAAGCGACAAGAGACCCAGTACTTC. Translating gives CASSLKVWPGPVKRQETQYF.

This clonotype was recorded at least ten times. The rearrangement uses TRBV7-9 and TRBJ2-1, with a possible D match to TRBD1 (5 bases). V lost 0 bases to trimming and J lost 6 bases, with 9 bases between them. The length of the CDR3 is 14 residues. Per the germline V gene, CDR1 is SEHNR and CDR2 is FQNEAQ (reference sequence). CDR3: CASSLAHQGNEQFF. Here the CDR3 DNA reads TGTGCCAGCAGCTTAGCGCACCAGGGCAATGAGCAGTTCTTC. Variable domain in full (rest from reference TRBV7-9 and TRBJ2-1): DTGVSQNPRHKITKRGQNVTFRCDPISEHNRLYWYRQTLGQGPEFLTYFQNEAQLEKSRLLSDRFSAERPKGSFSTLEIQRTEQGDSAMYLCASSLAHQGNEQFFGPGTRLTVL.

The V gene is TRBV4-1, the J gene TRBJ2-5; a weak D match, TRBD2 (5 bases). The CDR3 contains 16 residues. Germline V gene lookup returns CDR1 MGHRA and CDR2 YSYEKL. The germline V and J ends were trimmed by 0 bases and 5 bases, with 16 bases remaining between them. The CDR3 protein is CASSQDYLPGTETQYF. In DNA, the CDR3 is TGCGCCAGCAGCCAAGATTATCTACCGGGAACCGAGACCCAGTACTTC.

This clonotype was observed at least ten times. CDR3 amino acids: CSARDGEGYTF. The CDR3, as DNA: TGCAGTGCTAGAGATGGCGAGGGCTACACCTTC. The gene calls are TRBV20-1 and TRBJ1-2; D gene uncertain. V was pared by 0 bases and J by 8 bases, with 7 bases between. Germline lookup yields CDR1 DFQATT and CDR2 SNEGSKA (reference sequence). The CDR3 length is 11 residues.